Included here is one TCR beta chain sequence, with context. Its antigen remains unidentified. This sample is drawn from a study of Graves' ophthalmopathy and Graves' hyperthyroidism. Germline assignment: CDR1 SGHTA and CDR2 FQGNSA. This CDR3 contains 16 residues. The trim removed 3 bases at V and 1 base at J, leaving 3 bases unmatched. Whole-study results and caveats: Most thyroid clonotypes expanded beyond 0.001 frequency were also found in blood. The model reached around 70% sensitivity and around 74% specificity for predicting ophthalmopathy progression.

7.5 to 10 ml of fresh blood yielded the PBMCs by density gradient. For repertoire sequencing, the TCR beta CDR3 regions were amplified from RNA transcripts. HTBI primers were used in a first-round RT-PCR, which preceded a second-round multiplex PCR. TCRdb re-called the multiplex PCR reads through MiXCR, storing one row per CDR3 protein. In the table there are 35,000 to 50,000 distinct CDR3 sequences, approximately 46% of which are singletons. The chain is built from TRBV7-2 and TRBJ2-3; TRBD2 aligns across 11 bases. The TCR originated in an adult woman with stable Graves' hyperthyroidism. Sequences were obtained from peripheral blood. CDR3 sequence: CASSFPTSGGTDTQYF. CDR3 nucleotide sequence: TGTGCCAGCAGCTTTCCGACTAGCGGGGGCACAGATACGCAGTATTTT.